This T cell receptor beta chain came from a study of shared clonotypes between healthy human individuals. Replicate PCRs run on unsorted PBMC used around 0.3 ug DNA, which was approximately 30,000 T cell genomes. Method: immunoSEQ multiplex PCR; TCRdb's copy keeps in-frame clones and lacks some. Here the sample spans about 480,000 clones, roughly 78% being singletons. The germline CDR1 and CDR2 sequences are SGHTA and FQGNSA. The CDR3 is made up of 12 amino acids. V shed 5 bases and J 4 bases; nucleotides not matched to a gene: 2. This receptor was obtained from a middle-aged woman in good health. Some clones in this sample may be carry-over from other donors' samples. The source material was PBMCs. The V call is TRBV7-2, the J call TRBJ2-7; TRBD1 agrees at 7 bases. DNA of the CDR3: TGTGCCAGCAGCCCGACAGGGTACGAGCAGTACTTC. Translation: CASSPTGYEQYF.